This T cell receptor beta chain came from a study of OX40 agonist ivuxolimab in advanced cancers. Whole-study results and caveats: In CD8+ T cells, expanded clones were on average more numerous than in CD4+.

In the case of this clone: Its specificity is unknown.

The data were produced by immunoSEQ multiplex PCR, yet TCRdb's version contains in-frame clones alone and is incomplete. The sample carries just under 85,000 clones, more than 75% recorded once. Per the germline V gene, CDR1 is MNHEY and CDR2 is SMNVEV (reference sequence). V gave up 5 bases and J gave up 0 bases, with 14 bases separating them. The CDR3 runs to 16 residues. The rearrangement links TRBV27 to TRBJ1-3; D uncertain. Sequencing used CD4+ or CD8+ T cells sorted from blood, obtained in a trial of the OX40 agonist ivuxolimab. This sequence originates from an adult with an advanced solid tumor such as melanoma, head and neck, liver or kidney cancer. In nucleotides, the CDR3 is TGTGCCAGCAGTAGCAGGACCCTCCTCTCTGGAAACACCATATATTTT. Translating gives CASSSRTLLSGNTIYF.